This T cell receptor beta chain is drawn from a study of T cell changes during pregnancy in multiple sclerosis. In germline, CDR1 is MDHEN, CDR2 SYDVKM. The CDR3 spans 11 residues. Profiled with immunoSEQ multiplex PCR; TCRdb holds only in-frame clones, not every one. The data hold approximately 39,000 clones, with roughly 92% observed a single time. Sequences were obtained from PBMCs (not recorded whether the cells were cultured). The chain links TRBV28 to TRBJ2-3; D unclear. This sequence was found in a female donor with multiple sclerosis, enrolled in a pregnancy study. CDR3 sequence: CVIGSTDTQYF. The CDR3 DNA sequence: TGTGTAATCGGGAGCACAGATACGCAGTATTTT.